This T cell receptor (beta chain) comes out of a study of T cell repertoires in cytomegalovirus infection. Background on the study: Recently identified HLA-C-restricted CMV epitopes and well-studied HLA-B-restricted CMV epitopes were used by the study. Carrying CMV and the relevant HLA type showed in public TCR beta signatures. Study-wide results and limits: The study identified carriers of CMV plus the relevant HLA from cumulative public TCR beta family frequency. CMV-specific TCR beta clonotypes restricted by HLA-C were the ones dominating the ex vivo response.

The CDR3 extends over 15 amino acids. Trimming cost V 6 bases and J 6 bases; bases outside gene matches: 11. With regard to this clonotype: The antigen is not known.

TCRdb passed the reads through MiXCR, listing each CDR3 protein once. Of 570,000 or so distinct CDR3 sequences in the sample, 35% to 50% were seen once. The V and J genes are TRBV12-3 or TRBV12-4 and TRBJ1-5; 7 bases are shared with TRBD1. The TCR sequence derives from a human donor in good health (CMV status not recorded). Some clones in this sample may be carry-over from other donors' samples. Here the sequenced sample was cultured PBMCs, taken from culture after CMV antigen stimulation. CDR3 in amino acids: CASSKKKGASQPQHF. The CDR3 bases are TGTGCCAGCAGCAAAAAGAAGGGGGCATCTCAGCCCCAGCATTTT.